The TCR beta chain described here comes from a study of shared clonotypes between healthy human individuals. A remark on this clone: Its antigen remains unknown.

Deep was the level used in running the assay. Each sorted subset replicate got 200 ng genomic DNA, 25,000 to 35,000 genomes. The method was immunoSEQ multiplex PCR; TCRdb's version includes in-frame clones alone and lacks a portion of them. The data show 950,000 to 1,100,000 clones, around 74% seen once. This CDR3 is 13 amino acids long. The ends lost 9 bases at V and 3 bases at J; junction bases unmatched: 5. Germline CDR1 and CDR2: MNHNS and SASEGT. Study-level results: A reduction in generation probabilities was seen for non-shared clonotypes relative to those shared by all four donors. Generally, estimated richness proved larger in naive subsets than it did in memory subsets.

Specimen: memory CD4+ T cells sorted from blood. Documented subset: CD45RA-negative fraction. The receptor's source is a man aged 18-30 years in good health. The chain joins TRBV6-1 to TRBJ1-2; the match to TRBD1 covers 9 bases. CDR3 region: CASRQGVDYGYTF. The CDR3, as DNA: TGTGCCAGTCGACAGGGGGTTGACTATGGCTACACCTTC.